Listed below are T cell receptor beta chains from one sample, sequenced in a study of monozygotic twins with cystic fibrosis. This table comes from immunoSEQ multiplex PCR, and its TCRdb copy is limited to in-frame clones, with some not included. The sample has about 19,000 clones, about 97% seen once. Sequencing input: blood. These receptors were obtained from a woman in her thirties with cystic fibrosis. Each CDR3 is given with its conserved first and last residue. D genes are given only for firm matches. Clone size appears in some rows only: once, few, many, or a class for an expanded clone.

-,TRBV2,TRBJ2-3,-,TGTGCCAGCAGTGGCGATCCCCCAGATACGCAGTATTTT,CASSGDPPDTQYF
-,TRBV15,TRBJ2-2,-,TGTGCCACCAGCGGAGGGCTAAACACCGGGGAGCTGTTTTTT,CATSGGLNTGELFF
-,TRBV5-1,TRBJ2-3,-,TGCGCCAGCAGCCCGGGACCTCTGGATACGCAGTATTTT,CASSPGPLDTQYF
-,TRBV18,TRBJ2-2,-,TGTGCCAGCTCACCAGCCCAAATTCCCGGTGTGGAGCTGTTTTTT,CASSPAQIPGVELFF
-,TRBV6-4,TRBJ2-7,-,TGTGCCAGCAGTGATGGTCACAGCTCCTACGAGCAGTACTTC,CASSDGHSSYEQYF
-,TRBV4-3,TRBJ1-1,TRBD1,TGCGCCAGCAGCCGGACAGGGGTATGGACTGAAGCTTTCTTT,CASSRTGVWTEAFF
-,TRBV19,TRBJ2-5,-,TGTGCCAGTAGTACGCAGGGAGAGACCCAGTACTTC,CASSTQGETQYF
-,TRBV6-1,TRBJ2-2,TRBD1,TGTGCCAGCACACGGACAGGGGACACCGGGGAGCTGTTTTTT,CASTRTGDTGELFF
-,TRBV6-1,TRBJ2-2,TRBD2,TGTGCCAGCAGTGGACTAGCGGGGGACACCGGGGAGCTGTTTTTT,CASSGLAGDTGELFF
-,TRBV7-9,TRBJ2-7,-,TGTGCCAGCAGCTCGACGGTGACAGGTGGCTACGAGCAGTACTTC,CASSSTVTGGYEQYF
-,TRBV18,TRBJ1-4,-,TGTGCCAGCTCATACGACAGGCCGTACCCTACTAATGAAAAACTGTTTTTT,CASSYDRPYPTNEKLFF
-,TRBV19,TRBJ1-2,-,TGTGCCACCTCCCCGTGGAATCTCGGGTATGGCTACACCTTC,CATSPWNLGYGYTF
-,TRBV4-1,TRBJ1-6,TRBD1,TGCGCCAGCAGCCAAGCCCGCCGGACAGGTTATAATTCACCCCTCCACTTT,CASSQARRTGYNSPLHF
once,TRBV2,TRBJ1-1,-,TGTGCCAGCAGTGAGATAGAAGGACTCGAAGCTTTCTTT,CASSEIEGLEAFF